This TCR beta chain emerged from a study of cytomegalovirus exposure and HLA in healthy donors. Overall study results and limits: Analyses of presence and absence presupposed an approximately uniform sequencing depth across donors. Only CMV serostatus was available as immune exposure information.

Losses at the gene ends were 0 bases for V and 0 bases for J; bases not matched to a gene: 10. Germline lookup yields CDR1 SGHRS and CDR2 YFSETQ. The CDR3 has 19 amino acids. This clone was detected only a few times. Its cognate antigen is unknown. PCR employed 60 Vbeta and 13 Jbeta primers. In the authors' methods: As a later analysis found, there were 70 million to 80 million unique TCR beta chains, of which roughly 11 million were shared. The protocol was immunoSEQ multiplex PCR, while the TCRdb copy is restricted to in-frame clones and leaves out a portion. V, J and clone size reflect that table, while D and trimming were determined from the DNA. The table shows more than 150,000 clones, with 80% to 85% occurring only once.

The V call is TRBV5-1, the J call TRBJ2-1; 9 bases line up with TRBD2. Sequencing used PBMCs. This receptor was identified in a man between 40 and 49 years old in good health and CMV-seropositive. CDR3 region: CASSLVSSGGSSSYNEQFF. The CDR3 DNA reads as TGCGCCAGCAGCTTGGTTAGTAGCGGGGGCTCAAGCTCCTACAATGAGCAGTTCTTC. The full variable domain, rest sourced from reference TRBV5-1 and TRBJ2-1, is KAGVTQTPRYLIKTRGQQVTLSCSPISGHRSVSWYQQTPGQGLQFLFEYFSETQRNKGNFPGRFSGRQFSNSRSEMNVSTLELGDSALYLCASSLVSSGGSSSYNEQFFGPGTRLTVL.